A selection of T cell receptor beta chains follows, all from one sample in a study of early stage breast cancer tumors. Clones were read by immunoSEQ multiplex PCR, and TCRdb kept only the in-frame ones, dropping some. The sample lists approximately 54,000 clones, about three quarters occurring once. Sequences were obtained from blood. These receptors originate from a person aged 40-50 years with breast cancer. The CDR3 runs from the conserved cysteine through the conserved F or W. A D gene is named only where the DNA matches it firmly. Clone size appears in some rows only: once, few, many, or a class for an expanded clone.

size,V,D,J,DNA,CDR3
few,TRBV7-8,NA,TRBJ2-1,TGTGCCAGCAGCGGAGAGGGTGTTGGAGGTGAGCAGTTCTTC,CASSGEGVGGEQFF
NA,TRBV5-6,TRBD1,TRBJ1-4,TGTGCCAGCGGAGGGACAGATGAAAAACTGTTTTTT,CASGGTDEKLFF
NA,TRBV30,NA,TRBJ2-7,TGTGCCTGGAGTGTAGGGGGGGGGTCCTACGAGCAGTACTTC,CAWSVGGGSYEQYF
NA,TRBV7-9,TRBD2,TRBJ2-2,TGTGCCAGCAGCCAAGATATAGCGGGAGAAACCGGGGAGCTGTTTTTT,CASSQDIAGETGELFF
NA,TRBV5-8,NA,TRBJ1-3,TGTGCCAGCAGCTTGGTACTGGGACGGGGAAACACCATATATTTT,CASSLVLGRGNTIYF
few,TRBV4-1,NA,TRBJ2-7,TGCGCCAGCAGCCAACAGTTATCCTACGAGCAGTACTTC,CASSQQLSYEQYF
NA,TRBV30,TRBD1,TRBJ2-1,TGTGCCTCGTCTACAGGGGGTTTGACCAATGAGCAGTTCTTC,CASSTGGLTNEQFF
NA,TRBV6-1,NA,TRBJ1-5,TGTGCCAGCAGTGAATATTGGAAGGGGGATCAGCCCCAGCATTTT,CASSEYWKGDQPQHF
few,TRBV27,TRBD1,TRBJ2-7,TGTGCCAGCACCCCCGGGACAGGGATCTACGAGCAGTACTTC,CASTPGTGIYEQYF
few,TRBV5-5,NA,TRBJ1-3,TGTGCCAGGGACAGATCCAGAAACACCATATATTTT,CARDRSRNTIYF
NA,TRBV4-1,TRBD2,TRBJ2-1,TGCGCCAGCAGCCAAGATGGCCTAGCGGGAGGGCCGGCTGAGCAGTTCTTC,CASSQDGLAGGPAEQFF
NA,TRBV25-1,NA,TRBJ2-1,TGTGCCAGCAGTGAAACAACCGTAGACTACAATGAGCAGTTCTTC,CASSETTVDYNEQFF
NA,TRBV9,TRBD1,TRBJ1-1,TGTGCCAGCAGCCAGACAGGGGGACACCCTGAAGCTTTCTTT,CASSQTGGHPEAFF
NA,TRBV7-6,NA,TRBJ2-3,TGTGCCAGCAGCCCCGGTAGTGGTCCTGGAGCAACAGATACGCAGTATTTT,CASSPGSGPGATDTQYF
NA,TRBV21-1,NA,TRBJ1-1,TGTGCCAGCAGCAGAACAGGGTCCCTGAACACTGAAGCTTTCTTT,CASSRTGSLNTEAFF
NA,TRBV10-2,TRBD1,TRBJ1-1,TGCGCCAGCGGGACAGGGGGCAAGAACACTGAAGCTTTCTTT,CASGTGGKNTEAFF
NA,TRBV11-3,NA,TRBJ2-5,TGTGCCAGCAGCCCCTACCGCCAAGAGACCCAGTACTTC,CASSPYRQETQYF
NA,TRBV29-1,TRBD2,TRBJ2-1,TGCAGCGTTGAAGGGGTAGCGGGAAGAGAGCAGTTCTTC,CSVEGVAGREQFF
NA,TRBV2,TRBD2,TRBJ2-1,TGTGCCAGCAGTTCCGGGACTAGTGGCGGTGAGCAGTTCTTC,CASSSGTSGGEQFF
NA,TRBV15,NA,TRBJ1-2,TGTGCCACCAGCAGCCCTGCGACAGGAGCTAACTATGGCTACACCTTC,CATSSPATGANYGYTF
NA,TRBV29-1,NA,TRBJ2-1,TGCAGCGTGCCTGAATATGAGCAGTTCTTC,CSVPEYEQFF
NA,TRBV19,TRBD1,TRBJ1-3,TGTGCCAGTAGTCCGCAACAGGGGGGCATATATTTT,CASSPQQGGIYF
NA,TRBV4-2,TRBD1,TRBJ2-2,TGTGCCAGCAGCCAAGCTCAGGGGGACACCGGGGAGCTGTTTTTT,CASSQAQGDTGELFF
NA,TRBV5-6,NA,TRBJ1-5,TGTGCCAGATCGGGGATCTCAGGGGACTGGGATCAGCCCCAGCATTTT,CARSGISGDWDQPQHF
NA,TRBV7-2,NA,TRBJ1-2,TGTGCCAGCAGCTTAGCGCTCCGGGGCTACACCTTC,CASSLALRGYTF
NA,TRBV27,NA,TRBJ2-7,TGTGCCAGCAGCGCAAGGAACGAGCAGTACTTC,CASSARNEQYF
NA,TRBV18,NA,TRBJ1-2,TGTGCCAGCTCACCACTTTCTTTAACTCCGGCTGGCTACACCTTC,CASSPLSLTPAGYTF
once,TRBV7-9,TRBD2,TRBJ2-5,TGTGCCAGCAGCAGAGTAGCGGGATTTGATTCAGAGACCCAGTACTTC,CASSRVAGFDSETQYF
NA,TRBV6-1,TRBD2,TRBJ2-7,TGTGCCAGCAATAAAAGTAGCGGGAGGACCTACGAGCAGTACTTC,CASNKSSGRTYEQYF
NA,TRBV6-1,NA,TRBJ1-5,TGTGCCAGCAGTTCCTTGACAGGACTAAATCAGCCCCAGCATTTT,CASSSLTGLNQPQHF
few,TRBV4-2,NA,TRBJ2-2,TGTGCCAGCAGCAAGCTAACAGGGCAGCAAGGCACCGGGGAGCTGTTTTTT,CASSKLTGQQGTGELFF
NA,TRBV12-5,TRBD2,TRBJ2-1,TGTGCTAGTGGTCCTAGCGGGAGGAGATCCTACAATGAGCAGTTCTTC,CASGPSGRRSYNEQFF
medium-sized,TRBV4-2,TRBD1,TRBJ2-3,TGTGCCAGCAGCCAAGATACCCCGGGACAGGGGACAGATACGCAGTATTTT,CASSQDTPGQGTDTQYF